The rows below give T cell receptor beta chains drawn from one sample of a study of blood T cells in healthy people across ages. From the 5' RACE reads, TCRdb called clonotypes with MiXCR, one entry per CDR3 protein. This table has 1.5 million to 2 million distinct CDR3 sequences, around 40% appearing once. The sequenced sample was blood. Every receptor here comes from a human donor in good health. CDR3s include the opening cysteine and the closing phenylalanine or tryptophan. D genes are given only for firm matches. Size is stated for part of the rows, as once, few or many counts, or as a class when the clone is expanded.

CDR3 DNA: TGTGCCAGCAGCTCTAAGTTTGGGACCTACGAGCAGTACTTC; CDR3 protein: CASSSKFGTYEQYF; V gene: TRBV7-2; J gene: TRBJ2-7; D gene: .; clone size: .
CDR3 DNA: TGTGCCAGCAGCAAAGAGGGTCTCCTTGGCCCTAACTATGGCTACACCTTC; CDR3 protein: CASSKEGLLGPNYGYTF; V gene: TRBV21-1; J gene: TRBJ1-2; D gene: .; clone size: .
CDR3 DNA: TGCAGCGTTGAACTTCCGGGTGACTTCTACAATGAGCAGTTCTTC; CDR3 protein: CSVELPGDFYNEQFF; V gene: TRBV29-1; J gene: TRBJ2-1; D gene: .; clone size: .
CDR3 DNA: TGTGCCAGCAGCTTGTACGCTGAAGCTTTCTTT; CDR3 protein: CASSLYAEAFF; V gene: TRBV5-6; J gene: TRBJ1-1; D gene: .; clone size: few
CDR3 DNA: TGCAGTTTTAGGGGACTAGCGGGTCCCGACGGAGAGACCCAGTACTTC; CDR3 protein: CSFRGLAGPDGETQYF; V gene: TRBV20-1; J gene: TRBJ2-5; D gene: TRBD2; clone size: .
CDR3 DNA: TGTGCCAGCAGTTTAGTAGCGGCGAGGGACAACACTGAAGCTTTCTTT; CDR3 protein: CASSLVAARDNTEAFF; V gene: TRBV12-3/TRBV12-4; J gene: TRBJ1-1; D gene: .; clone size: .
CDR3 DNA: TGTGCCAGCAGTTACGGGGCCTCAACAGCCTACGAGCAGTACTTC; CDR3 protein: CASSYGASTAYEQYF; V gene: TRBV6-5; J gene: TRBJ2-7; D gene: .; clone size: few
CDR3 DNA: TGTGCCACCAGCAGAGTGTTTCAGGGCTCCTACGAGCAGTACTTC; CDR3 protein: CATSRVFQGSYEQYF; V gene: TRBV15; J gene: TRBJ2-7; D gene: .; clone size: many
CDR3 DNA: TGTGCCAGCAGCCAAACCGGGACACGGCTCCAGCATTTT; CDR3 protein: CASSQTGTRLQHF; V gene: TRBV7-2; J gene: TRBJ1-5; D gene: .; clone size: .
CDR3 DNA: TGCGCCAGCAGCCTAGATTGGGAGGACTATGGCTACACCTTC; CDR3 protein: CASSLDWEDYGYTF; V gene: TRBV4-1; J gene: TRBJ1-2; D gene: .; clone size: once
CDR3 DNA: TGTGCTAGTGGTTTTGAGACCGAGACTACTGCCACCGGGGAGCTGTTTTTT; CDR3 protein: CASGFETETTATGELFF; V gene: TRBV12-5; J gene: TRBJ2-2; D gene: .; clone size: few
CDR3 DNA: TGCAGCGTGGCACCGAACACTGAAGCTTTCTTT; CDR3 protein: CSVAPNTEAFF; V gene: TRBV29-1; J gene: TRBJ1-1; D gene: .; clone size: many
CDR3 DNA: TGTGCCAGCAGCTACGAGTTGTCTGGGGCCAACGTCCTGACTTTC; CDR3 protein: CASSYELSGANVLTF; V gene: TRBV7-6; J gene: TRBJ2-6; D gene: .; clone size: few
CDR3 DNA: TGTGCCAGCAGTTACCGGAGGGGAGGAGAAAAACTGTTTTTT; CDR3 protein: CASSYRRGGEKLFF; V gene: TRBV6-5; J gene: TRBJ1-4; D gene: .; clone size: .
CDR3 DNA: TGTGCCAGCAGTCTCCAGCCGGGACGGATTTCGGGCTACACCTTC; CDR3 protein: CASSLQPGRISGYTF; V gene: TRBV2; J gene: TRBJ1-2; D gene: .; clone size: .
CDR3 DNA: TGTGCCATCAGCCCTACTAGTTCCGAGCAGTACTTC; CDR3 protein: CAISPTSSEQYF; V gene: TRBV10-3; J gene: TRBJ2-7; D gene: .; clone size: .
CDR3 DNA: TGTGCCAGCAGCTTAGTCAATAATGAGCAGTTCTTC; CDR3 protein: CASSLVNNEQFF; V gene: TRBV7-2; J gene: TRBJ2-1; D gene: .; clone size: many
CDR3 DNA: TGTGCCAGCAGTTTTCCCCCAACGGGGGGCGCGGTATACGAGCAGTACTTC; CDR3 protein: CASSFPPTGGAVYEQYF; V gene: TRBV27; J gene: TRBJ2-7; D gene: .; clone size: few
CDR3 DNA: TGTGCCAGTTGCCAAGGGGGCTTCTCCTACGAGCAGTACTTC; CDR3 protein: CASCQGGFSYEQYF; V gene: TRBV7-8; J gene: TRBJ2-7; D gene: TRBD1; clone size: .
CDR3 DNA: TGTGCCAGCAGCTTAGCGCTGCCAGGGCAGGGGGCTCACGAGCAGTACTTC; CDR3 protein: CASSLALPGQGAHEQYF; V gene: TRBV7-8; J gene: TRBJ2-7; D gene: TRBD1; clone size: .